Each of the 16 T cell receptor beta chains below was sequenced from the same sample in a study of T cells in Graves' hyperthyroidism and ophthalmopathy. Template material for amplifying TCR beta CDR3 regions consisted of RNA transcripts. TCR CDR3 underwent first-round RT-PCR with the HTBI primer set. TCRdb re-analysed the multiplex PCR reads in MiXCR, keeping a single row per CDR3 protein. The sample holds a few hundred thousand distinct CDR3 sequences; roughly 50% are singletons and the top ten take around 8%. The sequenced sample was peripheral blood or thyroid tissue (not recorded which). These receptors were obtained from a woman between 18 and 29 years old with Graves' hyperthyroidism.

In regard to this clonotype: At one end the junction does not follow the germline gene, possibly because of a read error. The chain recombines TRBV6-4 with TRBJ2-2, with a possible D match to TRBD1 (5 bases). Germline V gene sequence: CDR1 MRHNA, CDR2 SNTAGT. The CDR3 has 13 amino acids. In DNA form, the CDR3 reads TGTGCCAGCAGAAAGACAGACACCAGGGAGCTGTTTTTT. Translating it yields CASRKTDTRELFF.

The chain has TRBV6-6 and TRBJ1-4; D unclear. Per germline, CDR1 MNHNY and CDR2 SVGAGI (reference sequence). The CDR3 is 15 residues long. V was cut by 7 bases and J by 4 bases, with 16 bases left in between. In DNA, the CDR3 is TGTGCCAGCACCCGATTAAGGGATGGTAATGAAAAACTGTTTTTT. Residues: CASTRLRDGNEKLFF.

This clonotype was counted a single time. The CDR3 protein is CASPWGEDNYEQYF. The DNA for the CDR3 is TGTGCCAGCCCTTGGGGGGAGGACAACTACGAGCAGTACTTC. The genes are TRBV28 and TRBJ2-7, with D perhaps TRBD2 (6 bases). The germline V gene has CDR1 MDHEN and CDR2 SYDVKM. With 8 bases removed from V and 3 bases from J, the gap between germline ends came to 17 bases. The CDR3 loop spans 14 amino acids.

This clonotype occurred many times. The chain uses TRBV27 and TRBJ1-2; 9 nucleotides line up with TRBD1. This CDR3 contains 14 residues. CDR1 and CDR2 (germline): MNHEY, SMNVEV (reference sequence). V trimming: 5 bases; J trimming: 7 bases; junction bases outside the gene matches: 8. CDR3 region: CASSGGGTGPGYTF. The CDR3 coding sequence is TGTGCCAGCAGTGGGGGGGGGACAGGGCCTGGCTACACCTTC.

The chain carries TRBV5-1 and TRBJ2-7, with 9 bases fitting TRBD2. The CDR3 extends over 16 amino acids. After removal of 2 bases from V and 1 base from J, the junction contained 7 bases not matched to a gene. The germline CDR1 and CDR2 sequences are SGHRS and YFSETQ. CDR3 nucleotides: TGCGCCAGCAGCTTTATTAAAGCGGGAGGATCCTACGAGCAGTACTTC. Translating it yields CASSFIKAGGSYEQYF.

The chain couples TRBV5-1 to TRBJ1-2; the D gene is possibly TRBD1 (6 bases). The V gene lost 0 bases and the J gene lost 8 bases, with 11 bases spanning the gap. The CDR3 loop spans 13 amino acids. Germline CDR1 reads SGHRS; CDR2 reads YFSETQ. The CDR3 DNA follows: TGCGCCAGCAGCTTGGGACAGGCGGAGGGCTACACCTTC. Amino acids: CASSLGQAEGYTF.

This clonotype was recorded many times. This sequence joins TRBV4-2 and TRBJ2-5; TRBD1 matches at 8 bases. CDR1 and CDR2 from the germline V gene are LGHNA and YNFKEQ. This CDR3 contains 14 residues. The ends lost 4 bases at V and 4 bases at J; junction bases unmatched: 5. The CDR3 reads CASSPQGARETQYF. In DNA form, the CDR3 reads TGTGCCAGCAGCCCTCAGGGGGCTCGAGAGACCCAGTACTTC.

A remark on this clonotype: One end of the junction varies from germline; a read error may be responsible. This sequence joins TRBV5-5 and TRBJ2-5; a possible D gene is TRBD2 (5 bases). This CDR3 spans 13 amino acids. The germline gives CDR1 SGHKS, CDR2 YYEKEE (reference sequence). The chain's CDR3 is CASGLTGKETQYF. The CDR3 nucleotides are TGTGCCAGCGGCTTGACGGGGAAAGAGACCCAGTACTTC.

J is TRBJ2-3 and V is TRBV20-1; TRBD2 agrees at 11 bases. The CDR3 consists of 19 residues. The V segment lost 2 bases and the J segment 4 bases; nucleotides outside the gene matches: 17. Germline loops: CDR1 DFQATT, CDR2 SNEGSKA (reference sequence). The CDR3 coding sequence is TGCAGTGCTAGAAGCCCTAGCGGGAGGTCGGACGGGTACCCAGATACGCAGTATTTT. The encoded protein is CSARSPSGRSDGYPDTQYF.

The CDR3 sequence is CSARVVQETQYF. The CDR3 DNA sequence: TGCAGTGCTAGAGTAGTCCAAGAGACCCAGTACTTC. The chain uses TRBV20-1 and TRBJ2-5; D call uncertain. V lost 1 base and J 1 base, leaving 4 bases between the germline ends. CDR1 is DFQATT and CDR2 is SNEGSKA in the germline V gene (reference sequence). The CDR3 runs to 12 residues.

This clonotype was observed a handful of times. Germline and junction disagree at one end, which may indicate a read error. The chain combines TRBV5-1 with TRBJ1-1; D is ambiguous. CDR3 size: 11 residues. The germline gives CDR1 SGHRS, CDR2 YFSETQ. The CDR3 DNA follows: TGTGCCAGCAGCTTTACCACTGAAGCTTTCTTT. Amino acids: CASSFTTEAFF.

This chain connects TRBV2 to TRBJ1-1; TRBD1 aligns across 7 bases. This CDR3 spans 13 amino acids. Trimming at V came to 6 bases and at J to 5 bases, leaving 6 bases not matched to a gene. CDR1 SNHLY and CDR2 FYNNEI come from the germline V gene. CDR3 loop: CASSKTGLTEAFF. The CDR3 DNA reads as TGTGCCAGCAGCAAGACAGGGTTAACTGAAGCTTTCTTT.

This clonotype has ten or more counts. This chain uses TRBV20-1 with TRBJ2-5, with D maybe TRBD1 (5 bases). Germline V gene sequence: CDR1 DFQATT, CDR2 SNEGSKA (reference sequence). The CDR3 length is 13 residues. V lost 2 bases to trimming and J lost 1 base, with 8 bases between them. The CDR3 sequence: CSARSTAQETQYF. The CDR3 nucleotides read TGCAGTGCTAGATCGACAGCCCAAGAGACCCAGTACTTC.

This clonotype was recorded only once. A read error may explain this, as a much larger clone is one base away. The CDR3 region is CAISEVWGKQYF. For the CDR3, the DNA is TGTGCCATCAGTGAGGTTTGGGGGAAGCAGTACTTC. The chain joins TRBV10-3 to TRBJ2-7; either TRBD1 or TRBD2 may supply D (5 bases each). CDR3 length: 12 amino acids. Trimming removed 2 bases from V and 8 bases from J, with 10 bases in between. In germline, CDR1 is ENHRY, CDR2 SYGVKD.

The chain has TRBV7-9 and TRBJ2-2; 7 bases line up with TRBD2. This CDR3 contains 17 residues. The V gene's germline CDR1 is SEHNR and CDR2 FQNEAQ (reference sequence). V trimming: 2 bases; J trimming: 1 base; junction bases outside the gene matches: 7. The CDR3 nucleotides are TGTGCCAGCAGCTTATTCGGGAGGCAGGTGAACACCGGGGAGCTGTTTTTT. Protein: CASSLFGRQVNTGELFF.

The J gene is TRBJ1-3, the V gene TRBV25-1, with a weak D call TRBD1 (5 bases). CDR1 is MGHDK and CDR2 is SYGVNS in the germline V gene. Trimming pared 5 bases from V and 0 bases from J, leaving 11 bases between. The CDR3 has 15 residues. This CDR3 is CASSRSGFSGNTIYF. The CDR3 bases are TGTGCCAGCAGTCGGTCAGGGTTCTCTGGAAACACCATATATTTT. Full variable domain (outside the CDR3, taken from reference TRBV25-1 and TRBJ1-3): EADIYQTPRYLVIGTGKKITLECSQTMGHDKMYWYQQDPGMELHLIHYSYGVNSTEKGDLSSESTVSRIRTEHFPLTLESARPSHTSQYLCASSRSGFSGNTIYFGEGSWLTVV.